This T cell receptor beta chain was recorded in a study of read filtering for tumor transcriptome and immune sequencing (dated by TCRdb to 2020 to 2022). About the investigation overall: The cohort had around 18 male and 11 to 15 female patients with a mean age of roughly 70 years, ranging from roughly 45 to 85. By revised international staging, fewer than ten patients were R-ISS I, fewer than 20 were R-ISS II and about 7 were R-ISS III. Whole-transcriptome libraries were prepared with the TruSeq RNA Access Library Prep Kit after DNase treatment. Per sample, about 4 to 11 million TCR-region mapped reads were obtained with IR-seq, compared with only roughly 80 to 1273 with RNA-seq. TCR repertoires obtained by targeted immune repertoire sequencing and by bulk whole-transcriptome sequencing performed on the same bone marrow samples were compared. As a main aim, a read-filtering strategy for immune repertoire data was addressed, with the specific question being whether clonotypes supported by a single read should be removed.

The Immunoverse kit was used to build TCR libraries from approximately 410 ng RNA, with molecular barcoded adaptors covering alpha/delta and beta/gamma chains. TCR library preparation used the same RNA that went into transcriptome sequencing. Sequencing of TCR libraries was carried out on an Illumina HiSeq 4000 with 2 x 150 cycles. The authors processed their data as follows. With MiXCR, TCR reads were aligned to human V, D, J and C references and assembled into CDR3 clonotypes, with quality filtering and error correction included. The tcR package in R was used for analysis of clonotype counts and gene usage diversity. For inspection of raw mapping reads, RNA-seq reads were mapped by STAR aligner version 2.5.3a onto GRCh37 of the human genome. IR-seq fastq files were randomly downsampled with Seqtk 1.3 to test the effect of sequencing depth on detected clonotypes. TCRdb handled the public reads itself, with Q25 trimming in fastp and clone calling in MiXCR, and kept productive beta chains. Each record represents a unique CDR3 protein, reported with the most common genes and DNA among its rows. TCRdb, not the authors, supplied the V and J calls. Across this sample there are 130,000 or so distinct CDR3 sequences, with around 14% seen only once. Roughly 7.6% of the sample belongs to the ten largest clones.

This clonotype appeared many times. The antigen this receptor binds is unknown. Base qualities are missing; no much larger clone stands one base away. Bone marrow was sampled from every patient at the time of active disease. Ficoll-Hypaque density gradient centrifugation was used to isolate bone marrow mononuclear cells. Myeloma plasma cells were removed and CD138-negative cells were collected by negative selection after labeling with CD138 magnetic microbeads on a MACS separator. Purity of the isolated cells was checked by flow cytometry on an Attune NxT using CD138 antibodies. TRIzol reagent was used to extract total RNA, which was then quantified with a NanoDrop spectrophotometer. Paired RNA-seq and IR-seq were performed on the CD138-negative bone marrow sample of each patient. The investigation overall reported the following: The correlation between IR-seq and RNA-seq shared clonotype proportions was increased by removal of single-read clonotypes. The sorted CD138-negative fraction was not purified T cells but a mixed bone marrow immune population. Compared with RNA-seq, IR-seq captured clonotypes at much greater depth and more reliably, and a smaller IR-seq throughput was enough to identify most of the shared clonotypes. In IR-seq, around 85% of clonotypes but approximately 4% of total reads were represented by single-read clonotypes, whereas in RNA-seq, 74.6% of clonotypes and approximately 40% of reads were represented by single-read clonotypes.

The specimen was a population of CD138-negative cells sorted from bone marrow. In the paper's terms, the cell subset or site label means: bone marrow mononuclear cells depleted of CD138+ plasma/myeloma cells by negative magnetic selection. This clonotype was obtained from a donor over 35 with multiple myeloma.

The CDR3 is CASRKQGNYGYTF. The sequenced DNA is TGTGCCAGCAGGAAGCAGGGAAACTATGGCTACACCTTC. The chain couples TRBV27 to TRBJ1-2; 5 matching bases give a weak D call of TRBD1. The germline V gene (reference sequence) provides CDR1 MNHEY and CDR2 SMNVEV. Its CDR3 holds 13 amino acids, cysteine through phenylalanine. This entry keeps only the CDR3 DNA: 39 bases, framed from base 1. The germline ends are 10 bases apart after V is trimmed by 6 bases and J by 2 bases.